This T cell receptor beta chain was profiled in a study of T cell responses to AZD1222 COVID-19 vaccine. Germline V gene sequence: CDR1 LNHDA, CDR2 SQIVND (reference sequence). The CDR3 totals 13 residues. The V gene lost 3 bases and the J gene lost 3 bases, with 9 bases spanning the gap. The analysis combined second doses at about 4 or about 12 weeks. Comment on this clone: Its antigen remains unknown.

The protocol was immunoSEQ multiplex PCR, while the TCRdb copy is restricted to in-frame clones and leaves out a portion. This sample has 100,000 to 150,000 clones; around nine tenths occur once, and the top ten carry about 7.4%. The study, taken as a whole, reports: White British ancestry dominated among donors, who included more females, and clonal diversity was possibly underestimated. Among AZD1222 vaccinees, only five or six were seropositive at baseline.

The receptor's source is an adult who received the AZD1222 COVID-19 vaccine. The chain employs TRBV19 and TRBJ2-7; weak D call: TRBD2 (6 bases). This specimen was peripheral blood, taken 28 days after the second AZD1222 dose. The CDR3 is CASSIGGNYEQYF. CDR3 nucleotide sequence: TGTGCCAGTAGTATTGGGGGGAACTACGAGCAGTACTTC.